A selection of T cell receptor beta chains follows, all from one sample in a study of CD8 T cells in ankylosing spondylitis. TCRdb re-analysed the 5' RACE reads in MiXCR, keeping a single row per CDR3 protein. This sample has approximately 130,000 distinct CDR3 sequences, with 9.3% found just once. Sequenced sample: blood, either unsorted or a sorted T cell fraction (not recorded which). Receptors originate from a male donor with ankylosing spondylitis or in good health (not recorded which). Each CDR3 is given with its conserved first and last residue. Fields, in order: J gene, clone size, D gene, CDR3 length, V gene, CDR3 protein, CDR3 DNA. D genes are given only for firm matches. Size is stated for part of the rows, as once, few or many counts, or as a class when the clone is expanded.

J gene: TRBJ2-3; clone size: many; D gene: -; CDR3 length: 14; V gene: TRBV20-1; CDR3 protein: CSVTYSQSTDTQYF; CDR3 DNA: TGCAGTGTCACGTACAGCCAGAGCACAGATACGCAGTATTTT
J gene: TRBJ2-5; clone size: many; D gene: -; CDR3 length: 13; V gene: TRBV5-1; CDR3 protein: CASRRGAEETQYF; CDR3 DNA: TGCGCCAGCAGGAGGGGCGCCGAGGAGACCCAGTACTTC
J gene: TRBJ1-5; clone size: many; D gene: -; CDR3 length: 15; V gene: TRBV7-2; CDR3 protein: CASSRRGFGNQPQHF; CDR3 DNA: TGTGCCAGCAGCCGCAGGGGATTTGGCAATCAGCCCCAGCATTTT
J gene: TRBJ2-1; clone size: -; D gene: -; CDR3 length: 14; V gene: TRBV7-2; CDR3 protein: CASSTGTGYNEQFF; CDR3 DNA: TGTGCCAGCAGTACCGGGACGGGCTACAATGAGCAGTTCTTC
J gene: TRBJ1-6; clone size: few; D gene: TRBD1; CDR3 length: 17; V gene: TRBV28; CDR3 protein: CASSQQGQRSYNSPLHF; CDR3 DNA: TGTGCCAGCAGTCAACAGGGGCAGAGGTCCTATAATTCACCCCTCCACTTT
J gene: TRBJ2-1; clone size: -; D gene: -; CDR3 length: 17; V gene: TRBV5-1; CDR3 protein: CASSLGSFRSGYNEQFF; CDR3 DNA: TGCGCCAGCAGCTTGGGCAGTTTCAGGTCGGGCTACAATGAGCAGTTCTTC
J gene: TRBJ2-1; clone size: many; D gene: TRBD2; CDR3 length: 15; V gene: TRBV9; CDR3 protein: CASSTSGNSYNEQFF; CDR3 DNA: TGTGCCAGCAGCACTAGCGGAAACTCCTACAATGAGCAGTTCTTC
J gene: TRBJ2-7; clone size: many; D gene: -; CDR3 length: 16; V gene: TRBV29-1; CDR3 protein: CSVEVPLSGFYYEQYF; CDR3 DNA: TGCAGCGTTGAAGTCCCGTTATCAGGGTTTTATTACGAGCAGTACTTC
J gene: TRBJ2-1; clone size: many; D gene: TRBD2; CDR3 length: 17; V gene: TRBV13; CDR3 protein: CASSFTSGNMYGDEQFF; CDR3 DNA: TGTGCCAGCAGCTTTACTAGCGGGAACATGTATGGGGATGAGCAGTTCTTC
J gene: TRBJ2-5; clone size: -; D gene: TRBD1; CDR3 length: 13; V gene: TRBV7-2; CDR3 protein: CASSWQGDETQYF; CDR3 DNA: TGTGCCAGCAGCTGGCAGGGGGACGAGACCCAGTACTTC
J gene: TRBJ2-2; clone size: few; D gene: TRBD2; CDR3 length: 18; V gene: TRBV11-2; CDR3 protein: CASTGLAGGMGVTGELFF; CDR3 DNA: TGTGCCAGCACCGGACTAGCGGGAGGGATGGGGGTCACCGGGGAGCTGTTTTTT
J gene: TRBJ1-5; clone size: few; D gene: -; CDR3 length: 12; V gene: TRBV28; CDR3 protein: CASSLSVGPQHF; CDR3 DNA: TGTGCCAGCAGTTTATCCGTCGGTCCCCAGCATTTT
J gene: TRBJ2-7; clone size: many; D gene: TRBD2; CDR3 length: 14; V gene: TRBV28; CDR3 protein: CASTSRVQRETGYF; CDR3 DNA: TGTGCCAGCACCTCCAGGGTCCAGCGGGAAACGGGGTACTTC
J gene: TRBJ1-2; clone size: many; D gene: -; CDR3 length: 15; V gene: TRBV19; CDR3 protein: CASSTSWRANYGYTF; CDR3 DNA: TGTGCCAGTAGTACATCATGGAGGGCTAACTATGGCTACACCTTC
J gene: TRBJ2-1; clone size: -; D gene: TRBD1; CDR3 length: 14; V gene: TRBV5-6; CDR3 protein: CASSGPDREVQQFF; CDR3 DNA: TGTGCCAGCAGCGGACCGGACAGGGAGGTTCAGCAGTTCTTC
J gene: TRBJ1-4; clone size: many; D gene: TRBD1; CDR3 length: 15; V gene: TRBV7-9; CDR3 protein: CASSLATGRFEKLFF; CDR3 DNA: TGTGCCAGCAGCTTAGCGACAGGGCGTTTTGAAAAACTGTTTTTT
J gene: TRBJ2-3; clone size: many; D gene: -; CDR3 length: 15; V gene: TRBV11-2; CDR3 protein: CASSWDGVDTDTQYF; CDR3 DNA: TGTGCCAGCAGCTGGGACGGAGTAGACACAGATACGCAGTATTTT
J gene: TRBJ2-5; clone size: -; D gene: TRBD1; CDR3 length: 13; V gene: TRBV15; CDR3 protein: CATSSRGLETQYF; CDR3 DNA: TGTGCCACCAGCAGCAGGGGGTTAGAGACCCAGTACTTC
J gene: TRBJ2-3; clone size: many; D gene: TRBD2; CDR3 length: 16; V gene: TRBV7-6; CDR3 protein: CASSMGLAGEGDTQYF; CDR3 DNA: TGTGCCAGCAGCATGGGACTAGCGGGAGAAGGAGATACGCAGTATTTT
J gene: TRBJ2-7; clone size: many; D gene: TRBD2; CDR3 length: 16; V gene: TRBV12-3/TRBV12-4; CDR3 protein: CASSFPWREKLYEQYF; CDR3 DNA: TGTGCCAGCAGTTTCCCTTGGCGGGAGAAACTCTACGAGCAGTACTTC
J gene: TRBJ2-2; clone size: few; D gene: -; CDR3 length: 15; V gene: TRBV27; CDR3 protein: CASSRPGVLPGELFF; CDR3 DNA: TGTGCCAGCAGCAGGCCGGGAGTCCTTCCCGGGGAGCTGTTTTTT
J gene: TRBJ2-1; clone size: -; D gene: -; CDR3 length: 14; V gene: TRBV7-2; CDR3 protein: CASSFGSLYNEQFF; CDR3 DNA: TGTGCCAGCAGCTTCGGGTCGCTCTACAATGAGCAGTTCTTC
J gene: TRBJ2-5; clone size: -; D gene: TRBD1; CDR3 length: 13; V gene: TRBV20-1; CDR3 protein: CSARQGAQETQYF; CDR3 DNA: TGCAGTGCAAGACAGGGGGCTCAAGAGACCCAGTACTTC
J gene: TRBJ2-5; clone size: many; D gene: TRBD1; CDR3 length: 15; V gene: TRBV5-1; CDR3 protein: CASSLMGQGQETQYF; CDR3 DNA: TGCGCCAGCAGCTTGATGGGACAGGGCCAAGAGACCCAGTACTTC
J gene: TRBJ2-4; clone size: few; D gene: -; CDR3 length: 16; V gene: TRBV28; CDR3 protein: CASSPPPPNTQGIQYF; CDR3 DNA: TGTGCCAGCAGCCCCCCACCACCTAATACTCAAGGGATTCAGTACTTC
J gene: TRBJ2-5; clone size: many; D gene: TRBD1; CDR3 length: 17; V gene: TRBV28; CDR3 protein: CASSPLWTGQRVETQYF; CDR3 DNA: TGTGCCAGCAGTCCACTGTGGACAGGGCAGAGGGTAGAGACCCAGTACTTC
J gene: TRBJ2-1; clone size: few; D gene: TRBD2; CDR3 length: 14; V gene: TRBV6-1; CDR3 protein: CASLAGGPYNEQFF; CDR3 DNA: TGTGCCAGCTTAGCGGGAGGGCCCTACAATGAGCAGTTCTTC
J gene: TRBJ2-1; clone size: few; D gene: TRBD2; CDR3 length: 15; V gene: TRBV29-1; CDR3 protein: CSVEGLVGAYNEQFF; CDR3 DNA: TGCAGCGTTGAGGGACTAGTTGGAGCCTACAATGAGCAGTTCTTC
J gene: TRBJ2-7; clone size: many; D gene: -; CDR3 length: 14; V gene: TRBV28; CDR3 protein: CASSRGGFGYEQYF; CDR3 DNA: TGTGCCAGCAGCCGAGGGGGGTTCGGTTACGAGCAGTACTTC
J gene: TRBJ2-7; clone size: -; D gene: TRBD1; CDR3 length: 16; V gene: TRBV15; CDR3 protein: CATSRATGTGTHEQYF; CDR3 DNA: TGTGCCACCAGCAGAGCCACCGGGACAGGGACCCACGAGCAGTACTTC
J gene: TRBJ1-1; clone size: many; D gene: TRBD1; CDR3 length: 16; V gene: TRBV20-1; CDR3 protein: CSARDRDSGLGTEAFF; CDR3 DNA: TGCAGTGCTAGAGATAGGGACAGCGGGTTAGGGACTGAAGCTTTCTTT
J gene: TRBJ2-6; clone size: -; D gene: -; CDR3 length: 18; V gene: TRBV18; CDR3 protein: CASSPRTAGGLGANVLTF; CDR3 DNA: TGTGCCAGCTCACCAAGGACGGCAGGCGGCTTAGGGGCCAACGTCCTGACTTTC
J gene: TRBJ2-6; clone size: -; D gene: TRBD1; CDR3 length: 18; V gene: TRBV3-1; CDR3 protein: CASSQVPGQGSGANVLTF; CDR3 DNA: TGTGCCAGCTCCCAAGTTCCGGGACAGGGCTCGGGGGCCAACGTCCTGACTTTC
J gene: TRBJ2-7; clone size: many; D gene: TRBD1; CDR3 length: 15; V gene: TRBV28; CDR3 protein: CASSVSGTGQNEQYF; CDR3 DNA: TGTGCCAGCAGTGTGTCCGGGACAGGGCAGAACGAGCAGTACTTC
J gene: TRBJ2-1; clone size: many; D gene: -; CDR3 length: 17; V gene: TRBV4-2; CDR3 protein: CASSQEGGWSSYNEQFF; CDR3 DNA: TGTGCCAGCAGCCAAGAAGGCGGATGGAGCTCCTACAATGAGCAGTTCTTC
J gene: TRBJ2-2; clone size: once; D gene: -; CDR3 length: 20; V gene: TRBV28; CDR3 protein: CASSARTVRGKSSNTGELFF; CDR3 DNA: TGTGCCAGCAGTGCCCGGACAGTAAGGGGAAAGTCTTCGAACACCGGGGAGCTGTTTTTT
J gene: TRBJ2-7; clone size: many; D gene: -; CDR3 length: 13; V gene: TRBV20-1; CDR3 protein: CSAPLMPGNEQYF; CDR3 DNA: TGCAGTGCCCCCCTTATGCCGGGCAACGAGCAGTACTTC
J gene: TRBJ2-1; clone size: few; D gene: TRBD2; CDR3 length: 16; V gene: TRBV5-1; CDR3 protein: CASSLNRGTRSNEQFF; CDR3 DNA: TGCGCCAGCAGCTTAAACCGGGGGACTAGGTCCAATGAGCAGTTCTTC
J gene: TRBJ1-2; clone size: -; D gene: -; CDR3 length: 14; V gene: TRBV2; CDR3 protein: CATPETVKNYGYTF; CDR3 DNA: TGTGCCACGCCTGAGACAGTGAAAAACTATGGCTACACCTTC
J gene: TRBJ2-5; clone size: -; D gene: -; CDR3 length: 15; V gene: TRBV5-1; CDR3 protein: CASSEPRDETETQYF; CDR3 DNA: TGCGCCAGCAGCGAGCCCCGGGATGAGACAGAGACCCAGTACTTC
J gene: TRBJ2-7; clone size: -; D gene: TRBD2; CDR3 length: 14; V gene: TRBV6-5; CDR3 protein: CASSWGLAVYEEYF; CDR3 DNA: TGTGCCAGCAGTTGGGGACTAGCCGTCTACGAGGAGTACTTC
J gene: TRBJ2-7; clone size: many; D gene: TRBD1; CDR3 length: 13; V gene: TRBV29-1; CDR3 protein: CSAGQGASYEQYF; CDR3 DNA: TGCAGCGCGGGACAGGGGGCTTCCTACGAGCAGTACTTC
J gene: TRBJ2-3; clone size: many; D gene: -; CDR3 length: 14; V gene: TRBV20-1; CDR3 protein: CSARPTGTADTQYF; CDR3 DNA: TGCAGTGCTAGGCCGACAGGTACCGCAGATACGCAGTATTTT
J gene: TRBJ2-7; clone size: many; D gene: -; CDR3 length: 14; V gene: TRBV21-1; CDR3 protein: CASSKEDSSYEQYF; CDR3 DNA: TGTGCCAGCAGCAAAGAGGACAGCTCCTACGAGCAGTACTTC
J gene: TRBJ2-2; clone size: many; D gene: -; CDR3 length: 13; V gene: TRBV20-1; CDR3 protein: CSARDRVTGELFF; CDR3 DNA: TGCAGTGCTAGAGATCGTGTCACCGGGGAGCTGTTTTTT
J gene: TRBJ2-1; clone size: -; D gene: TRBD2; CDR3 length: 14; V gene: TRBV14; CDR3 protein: CATEASGSFNEQFF; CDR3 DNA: TGTGCCACCGAGGCCAGCGGGAGTTTCAATGAGCAGTTCTTC
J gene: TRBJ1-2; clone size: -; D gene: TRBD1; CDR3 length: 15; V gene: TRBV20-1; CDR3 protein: CSAEDREVANYGYTF; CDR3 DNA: TGCAGTGCCGAGGACAGGGAGGTGGCTAACTATGGCTACACCTTC
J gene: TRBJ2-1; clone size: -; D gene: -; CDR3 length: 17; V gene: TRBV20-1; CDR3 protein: CCAMSFVGGTQYNEQFF; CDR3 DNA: TGCTGTGCTATGTCGTTCGTTGGCGGGACCCAGTACAATGAGCAGTTCTTC
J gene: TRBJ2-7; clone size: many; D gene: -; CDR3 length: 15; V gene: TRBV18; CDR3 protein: CASSPNRAGDYEQYF; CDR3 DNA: TGTGCCAGCTCACCAAATCGAGCGGGTGATTACGAGCAGTACTTC
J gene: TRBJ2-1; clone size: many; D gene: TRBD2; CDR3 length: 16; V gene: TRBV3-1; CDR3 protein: CASSQEGLAGGNEQFF; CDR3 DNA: TGTGCCAGCAGCCAAGAGGGACTAGCGGGAGGCAATGAGCAGTTCTTC
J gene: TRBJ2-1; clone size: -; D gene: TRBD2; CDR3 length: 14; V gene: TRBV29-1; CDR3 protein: CSGAGTKDYNEQFF; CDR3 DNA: TGCAGCGGTGCCGGGACTAAGGACTACAATGAGCAGTTCTTC
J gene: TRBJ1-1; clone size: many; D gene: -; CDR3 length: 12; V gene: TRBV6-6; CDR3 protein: CASTPALAEAFF; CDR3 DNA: TGTGCCAGCACTCCAGCGCTCGCTGAAGCTTTCTTT
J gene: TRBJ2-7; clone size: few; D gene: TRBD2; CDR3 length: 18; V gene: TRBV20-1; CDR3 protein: CSARGSGLAGGMPYEQYF; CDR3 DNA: TGCAGTGCTAGAGGGTCTGGACTAGCGGGAGGGATGCCCTACGAGCAGTACTTC
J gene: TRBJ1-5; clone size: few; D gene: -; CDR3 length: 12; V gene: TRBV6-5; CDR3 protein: CASSSRGRPQHF; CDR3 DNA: TGTGCCAGCAGCTCGAGGGGGAGGCCCCAGCATTTT
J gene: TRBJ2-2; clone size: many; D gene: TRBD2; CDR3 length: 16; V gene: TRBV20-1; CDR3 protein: CSARDRLAGGTGELFF; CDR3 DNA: TGCAGTGCTAGAGATCGACTAGCCGGCGGCACCGGGGAGCTGTTTTTT